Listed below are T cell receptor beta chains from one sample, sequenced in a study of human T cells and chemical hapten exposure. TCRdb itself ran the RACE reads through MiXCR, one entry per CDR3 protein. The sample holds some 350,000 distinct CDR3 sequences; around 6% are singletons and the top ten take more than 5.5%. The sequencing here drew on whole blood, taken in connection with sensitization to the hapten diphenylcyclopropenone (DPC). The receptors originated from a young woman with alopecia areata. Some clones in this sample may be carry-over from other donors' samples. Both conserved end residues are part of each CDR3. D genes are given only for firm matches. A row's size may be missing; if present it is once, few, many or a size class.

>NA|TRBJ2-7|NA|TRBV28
CASSPPGSVKQYF
TGTGCCAGCAGTCCGCCGGGGTCTGTCAAGCAGTACTTC
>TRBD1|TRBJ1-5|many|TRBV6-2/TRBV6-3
CASRQPWTGNLNQPQHF
TGTGCCAGCAGGCAACCCTGGACAGGGAATCTGAATCAGCCCCAGCATTTT
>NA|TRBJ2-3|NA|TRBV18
CASSPPSQYESPDTQYF
TGTGCCAGCTCACCACCTTCCCAGTACGAATCCCCAGATACGCAGTATTTT
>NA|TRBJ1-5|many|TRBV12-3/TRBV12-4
CASSLEFAYQPQHF
TGTGCCAGCAGTTTAGAGTTTGCGTATCAGCCCCAGCATTTT
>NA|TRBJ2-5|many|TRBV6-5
CASSPAGRTQYF
TGTGCCAGCAGCCCCGCGGGACGGACCCAGTACTTC
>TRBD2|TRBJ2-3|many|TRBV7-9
CASSSGGLRAYF
TGTGCCAGCAGCTCCGGGGGACTAAGGGCCTATTTT
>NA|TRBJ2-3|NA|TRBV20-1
CSVPLTDTQYF
TGCAGTGTTCCCCTCACAGATACGCAGTATTTT
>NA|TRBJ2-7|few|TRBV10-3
CAIRPTESYEQYF
TGTGCCATCAGGCCGACAGAGTCCTACGAGCAGTACTTC
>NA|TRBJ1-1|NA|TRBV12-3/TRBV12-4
CANSPRGVSNTEAFF
TGTGCCAACAGCCCAAGGGGGGTCTCGAACACTGAAGCTTTCTTT
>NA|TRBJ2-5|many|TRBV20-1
CSARDGGSPAGTQYF
TGCAGTGCTAGAGATGGTGGAAGCCCCGCAGGGACCCAGTACTTC
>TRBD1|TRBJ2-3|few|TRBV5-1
CASRTGANTDTQYF
TGCGCCAGCAGGACAGGGGCAAACACAGATACGCAGTATTTT
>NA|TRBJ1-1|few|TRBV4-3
CASSQVGLEAFF
TGCGCCAGCAGCCAAGTTGGGTTGGAGGCTTTCTTT
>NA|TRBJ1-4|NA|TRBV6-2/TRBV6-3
CASSGRNNEKLFF
TGTGCCAGCAGTGGACGGAATAATGAAAAACTGTTTTTT
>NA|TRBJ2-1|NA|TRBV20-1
CSAGLSAGYNEQFF
TGCAGTGCTGGTTTGTCCGCGGGGTACAATGAGCAGTTCTTC
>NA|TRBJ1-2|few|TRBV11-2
CASSRGSPKIYGYTF
TGTGCCAGCAGCCGGGGCTCACCCAAAATTTATGGCTACACCTTC
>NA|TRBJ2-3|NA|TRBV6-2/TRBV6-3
CASMDALTYTDTQYF
TGTGCCAGCATGGACGCACTAACCTACACAGATACGCAGTATTTT
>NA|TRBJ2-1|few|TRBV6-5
CASSYEGGRNEQFF
TGTGCCAGCAGTTACGAGGGGGGACGCAATGAGCAGTTCTTC
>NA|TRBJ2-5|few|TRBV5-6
CASSLGSGARDQYF
TGTGCCAGCAGCTTGGGGTCAGGCGCCCGGGACCAGTACTTC
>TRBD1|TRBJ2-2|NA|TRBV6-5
CASSRQGANTGELFF
TGTGCCAGCAGCCGACAGGGAGCTAACACCGGGGAGCTGTTTTTT
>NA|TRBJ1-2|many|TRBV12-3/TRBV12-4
CASSFGRDYGYTF
TGTGCCAGCAGCTTTGGCAGGGACTATGGCTACACCTTC
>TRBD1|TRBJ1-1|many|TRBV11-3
CASSPPGTGTEAFF
TGTGCCAGCAGCCCCCCGGGGACAGGGACTGAAGCTTTCTTT
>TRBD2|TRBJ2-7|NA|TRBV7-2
CASSLVRLAGGKPYEQYF
TGTGCCAGCAGCCTGGTCCGACTAGCGGGGGGTAAGCCCTACGAGCAGTACTTC
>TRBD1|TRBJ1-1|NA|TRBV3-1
CASSLSGTANTEAFF
TGTGCCAGCAGCCTGTCCGGGACAGCGAACACTGAAGCTTTCTTT
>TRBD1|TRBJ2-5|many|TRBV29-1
CSIKLRGNQETQYF
TGCAGCATTAAACTCAGGGGGAACCAAGAGACCCAGTACTTC
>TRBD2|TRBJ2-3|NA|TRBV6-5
CASSRQTSAFDTQYF
TGTGCCAGCAGTCGTCAGACTAGCGCCTTTGATACGCAGTATTTT
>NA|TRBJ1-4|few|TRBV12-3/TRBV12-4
CASSLGGYEKLFF
TGTGCCAGCAGTTTGGGAGGGTATGAAAAACTGTTTTTT
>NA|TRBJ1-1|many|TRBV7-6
CASSSTYSEAFF
TGTGCCAGCAGCTCCACCTATTCTGAAGCTTTCTTT
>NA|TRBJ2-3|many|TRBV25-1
CASSEHSSRGGRWADTQYF
TGTGCCAGCAGTGAACACTCCTCTCGTGGGGGAAGGTGGGCAGATACGCAGTATTTT
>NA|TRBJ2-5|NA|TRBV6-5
CASSSDTTETQYF
TGTGCCAGCAGTTCTGACACGACGGAGACCCAGTACTTC
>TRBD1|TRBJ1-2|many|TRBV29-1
CSVDPKGANYGYTF
TGCAGCGTAGACCCGAAGGGGGCAAACTATGGCTACACCTTC
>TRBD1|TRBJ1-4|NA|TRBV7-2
CASSLRTGATNEKLFF
TGTGCCAGCAGCTTAAGGACAGGAGCAACTAATGAAAAACTGTTTTTT
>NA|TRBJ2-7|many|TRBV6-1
CASSEVQGLYEQYF
TGTGCCAGCAGTGAGGTCCAGGGCTTGTACGAGCAGTACTTC
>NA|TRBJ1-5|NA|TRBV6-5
CACQEYSNQPQHF
TGTGCCTGTCAGGAGTATAGCAATCAGCCCCAGCATTTT
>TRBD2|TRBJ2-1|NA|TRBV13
CASSSAGTSGGGHNEQFF
TGTGCCAGCAGCTCCGCCGGGACTAGCGGGGGGGGACACAATGAGCAGTTCTTC
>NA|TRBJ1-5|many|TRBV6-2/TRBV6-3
CASSQQVSNQPQHF
TGTGCCAGCAGTCAACAGGTTAGCAATCAGCCCCAGCATTTT
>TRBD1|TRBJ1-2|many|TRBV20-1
CSARDGQGIYGYTF
TGCAGTGCTAGAGACGGACAGGGGATATATGGCTACACCTTC
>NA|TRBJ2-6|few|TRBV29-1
CSVTTGANVLTF
TGCAGCGTTACAACTGGGGCCAACGTCCTGACTTTC
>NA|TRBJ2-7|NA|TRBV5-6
CASSLVAQGEQYF
TGTGCCAGCAGCTTGGTTGCCCAGGGCGAGCAGTACTTC
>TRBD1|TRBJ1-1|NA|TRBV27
CASSMGTGTEAFF
TGTGCCAGCAGTATGGGGACAGGGACTGAAGCTTTCTTT
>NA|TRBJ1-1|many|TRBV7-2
CASSSSIPGGPEAFF
TGTGCCAGCAGCTCCTCAATACCAGGCGGACCTGAAGCTTTCTTT
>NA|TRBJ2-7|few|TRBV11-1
CASSLVGSYEQYF
TGTGCCAGCAGCTTAGTCGGCTCCTACGAGCAGTACTTC
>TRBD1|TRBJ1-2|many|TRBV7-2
CASSFHGTGNYGYTF
TGTGCCAGCAGCTTCCATGGGACAGGGAACTATGGCTACACCTTC